A selection of T cell receptor beta chains follows, all from one sample in a study of T cell changes during pregnancy in multiple sclerosis. Method: immunoSEQ multiplex PCR; TCRdb's copy keeps in-frame clones and lacks some. The sample contains approximately 130,000 clones, 96% of which appear only once. Sequencing used peripheral blood, obtained after pregnancy. These receptor sequences come from a female donor with multiple sclerosis, enrolled in a pregnancy study. Each CDR3 is given with its conserved first and last residue. A D gene is named only where the DNA matches it firmly. The size entry is marked missing in some rows and otherwise reads once, few, many or a size class.

CDR3aa	CDR3nt	v_gene	j_gene	d_gene	abundance
CASSWDRFTSNIQYF	TGTGCCAGCAGCTGGGACAGGTTTACATCAAACATTCAGTACTTC	TRBV28	TRBJ2-4	TRBD1	-
CASSSQGAYEQYF	TGCGCCAGCAGCTCCCAGGGCGCCTACGAGCAGTACTTC	TRBV5-1	TRBJ2-7	-	-
CASSATSGEYNEQFF	TGTGCCAGCAGTGCCACTAGCGGGGAATACAATGAGCAGTTCTTC	TRBV2	TRBJ2-1	TRBD2	-
CASSQSTGATYEQYF	TGCGCCAGCAGTCAATCAACAGGGGCTACCTACGAGCAGTACTTC	TRBV23-1	TRBJ2-7	TRBD1	-
CASSGVGQGGQPQHF	TGTGCCAGCAGTGGGGTTGGGCAGGGTGGTCAGCCCCAGCATTTT	TRBV2	TRBJ1-5	-	-
CASSFRGGGEQYF	TGTGCCAGCTCTTTTCGGGGCGGGGGCGAGCAGTACTTC	TRBV18	TRBJ2-7	TRBD2	-
CASSYAPAGASETQYF	TGTGCCAGCAGTTACGCCCCGGCGGGGGCGAGCGAGACCCAGTACTTC	TRBV6-6	TRBJ2-5	-	-
CASSLELRQTSNYGYTF	TGTGCCAGCAGCTTAGAGTTGCGCCAGACTTCTAACTATGGCTACACCTTC	TRBV7-8	TRBJ1-2	-	-
CASRKDRGYEQYF	TGTGCCAGCAGGAAGGACAGGGGCTACGAGCAGTACTTC	TRBV2	TRBJ2-7	TRBD1	-
CSAFPRGDRVSSVSTDTQYF	TGCAGCGCCTTCCCCAGGGGGGACAGGGTGTCTAGCGTTAGCACAGATACGCAGTATTTT	TRBV29-1	TRBJ2-3	TRBD1	-
CARSPGTFIYQETQYF	TGTGCCAGAAGCCCCGGGACATTCATATACCAAGAGACCCAGTACTTC	TRBV5-3	TRBJ2-5	-	once
CASSQEGAWSNEAFF	TGCGCCAGCAGCCAGGAGGGGGCCTGGTCTAATGAAGCTTTCTTT	TRBV4-1	TRBJ1-1	TRBD1	-
CASSRTGQGNHEQFF	TGTGCCAGCTCGCGAACGGGACAGGGGAACCATGAGCAGTTCTTC	TRBV18	TRBJ2-1	TRBD1	-
CASRGRGKGQPQHF	TGTGCCAGCAGGGGCAGGGGAAAGGGTCAGCCCCAGCATTTT	TRBV19	TRBJ1-5	-	-
CSVDHPWRQGIDGYTF	TGCAGCGTTGACCACCCTTGGCGACAGGGCATAGATGGCTACACCTTC	TRBV29-1	TRBJ1-2	TRBD1	-
CASSAMDSYQETQYF	TGTGCCAGCAGCGCAATGGACAGTTACCAAGAGACCCAGTACTTC	TRBV9	TRBJ2-5	-	-
CASNNLPGDSGNTIYF	TGTGCCAGCAACAACTTACCGGGGGACTCTGGAAACACCATATATTTT	TRBV28	TRBJ1-3	-	-
CASSPGTGGYEQYF	TGTGCCAGTAGTCCCGGGACAGGGGGCTACGAGCAGTACTTC	TRBV19	TRBJ2-7	TRBD1	-
CSVPGQAYNEQFF	TGCAGCGTCCCGGGACAAGCTTACAATGAGCAGTTCTTC	TRBV29-1	TRBJ2-1	-	-
CASSLGPSGGQKETQYF	TGTGCCAGCAGCCTCGGGCCTAGCGGGGGACAGAAAGAGACCCAGTACTTC	TRBV11-2	TRBJ2-5	TRBD2	-
CASSLSGARGADTQYF	TGTGCCAGCAGCTTATCGGGTGCCAGGGGTGCAGATACGCAGTATTTT	TRBV7-3	TRBJ2-3	-	-
CASSPHPGGLAGFTDTQYF	TGTGCCAGCAGCCCACATCCCGGGGGTCTAGCGGGCTTCACAGATACGCAGTATTTT	TRBV9	TRBJ2-3	TRBD2	-
CASTLRDRGLGELFF	TGTGCCAGTACTCTCCGGGACAGGGGACTGGGGGAGCTGTTTTTT	TRBV19	TRBJ2-2	TRBD1	-
CAWPQRENTEAFF	TGTGCCTGGCCACAACGGGAGAACACTGAAGCTTTCTTT	TRBV30	TRBJ1-1	-	once
CASRGTGWIYGYTF	TGTGCCAGCAGGGGGACAGGGTGGATCTATGGCTACACCTTC	TRBV6-5	TRBJ1-2	TRBD1	-